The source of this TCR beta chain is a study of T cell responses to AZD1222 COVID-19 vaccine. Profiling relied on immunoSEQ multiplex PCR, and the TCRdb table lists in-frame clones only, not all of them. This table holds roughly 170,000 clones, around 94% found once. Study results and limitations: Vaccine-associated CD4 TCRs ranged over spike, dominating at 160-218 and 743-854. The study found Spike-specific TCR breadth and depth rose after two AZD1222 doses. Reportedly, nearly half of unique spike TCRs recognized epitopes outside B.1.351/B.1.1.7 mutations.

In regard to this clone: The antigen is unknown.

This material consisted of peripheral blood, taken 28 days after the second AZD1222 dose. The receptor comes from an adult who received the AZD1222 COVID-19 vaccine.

The CDR3 reads CASSSIGTPGNSPLHF. The DNA of the CDR3 is TGTGCCAGCAGCTCAATCGGGACTCCCGGTAATTCACCCCTCCACTTT. V and J are TRBV7-9 and TRBJ1-6, with D possibly TRBD1 on 5 matching bases. This CDR3 spans 16 amino acids. The germline CDR1 and CDR2 sequences are SEHNR and FQNEAQ (reference sequence). Trimming took 4 bases from V and 6 from J, leaving 16 bases between them.